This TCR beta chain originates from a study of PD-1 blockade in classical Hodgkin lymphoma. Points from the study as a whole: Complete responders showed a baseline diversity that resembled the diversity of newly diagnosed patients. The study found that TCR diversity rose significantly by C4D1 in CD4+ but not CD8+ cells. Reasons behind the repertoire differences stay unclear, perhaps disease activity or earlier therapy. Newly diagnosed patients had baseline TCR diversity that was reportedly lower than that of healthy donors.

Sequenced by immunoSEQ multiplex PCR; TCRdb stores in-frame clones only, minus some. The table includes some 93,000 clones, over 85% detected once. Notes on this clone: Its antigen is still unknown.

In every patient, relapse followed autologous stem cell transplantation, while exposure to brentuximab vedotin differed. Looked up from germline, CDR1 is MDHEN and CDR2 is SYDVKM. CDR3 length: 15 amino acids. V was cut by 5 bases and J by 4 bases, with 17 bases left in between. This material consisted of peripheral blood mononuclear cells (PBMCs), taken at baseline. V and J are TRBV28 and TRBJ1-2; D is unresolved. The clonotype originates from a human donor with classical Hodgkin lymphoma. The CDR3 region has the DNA TGTGCCAGCAGTCCTTTCGCGCAACGGGCCTATGGCTACACCTTC. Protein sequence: CASSPFAQRAYGYTF.